This T cell receptor (beta chain) was sequenced during a study of a mutant IDH1 vaccine in newly diagnosed glioma (dated by TCRdb to the early 2020s). With respect to the entire study: Of the roughly 30 treated patients, 62.5% were male and approximately 40% were female, and a mean age of around 40 years was recorded. Prior to enrollment, standard therapy consisting of radiotherapy alone, temozolomide alone, or radiochemotherapy with temozolomide had been administered to patients, with the combination being received by most patients. Peripheral blood was drawn at six visits: V03 (baseline), V05, V07, V10, V12 and V13. For exploratory analyses, longitudinal TCRB deep sequencing was carried out in around 24 treated patients wherever samples were available.

The library was built by means of the immunoSEQ multiplex PCR assay. Rearranged TCR beta chain sequences were amplified using the hsTCRB Kit according to the manufacturer's protocol. An Illumina MiSeq was used to sequence the TCRB libraries. For the original study's pipeline: The proprietary platform of the kit vendor was used for demultiplexing, trimming and gene mapping. The immuneACCESS repertoire file appears here via TCRdb, limited to in-frame rearrangements. These files lack a portion of the clones; in checked studies, under half of the deficit traces to unresolved V genes, and the cause of the others is not known. The DNA gave D and trimming, while V, J and clone size come from that table. Counted in this sample were some 50,000 clones; about nine tenths of them appeared once. 2% to 2.5% of the sample rests with the top ten. The time point label, read with the paper, signifies: baseline, week 1 (first vaccination visit). This sample's treatment or condition label indicates: pre-vaccination baseline after standard-of-care therapy. Newly diagnosed WHO grade 3 or 4 IDH1-mutant astrocytomas showing loss of nuclear ATRX were present in the donors. The samples were drawn from NOA16, a multicentre, single-arm, open-label phase I trial in Germany that tested a mutant IDH1 peptide vaccine in humans for the first time. Blood drawn at visit V03 was used as the baseline sample for immunogenicity testing. Genomic DNA for TCRB sequencing was isolated from EDTA blood with the DNeasy Blood and Tissue Kit.

Results and caveats for the whole study, not just this receptor: Immune responses induced by the vaccine were seen in roughly 95% of patients across multiple MHC alleles. No apparent relationship was observed between pseudoprogression and alterations in the top peripheral T cell clonotypes detected by TCRB sequencing. The authors noted that analyses of patient blood samples could not be reproduced because of sample limitations. Availability determined which PBMC samples were chosen for TCRB deep sequencing.

Comments on this clone: The target of this receptor is not known. Per-base qualities were not stored, and no clone one base away is much larger.

V is clipped by 4 bases and J by 8 bases, and the sequence between their germline boundaries is 12 bases long. Spanning cysteine to phenylalanine, the CDR3 consists of 13 amino acids. Only CDR3 DNA is held: 39 bases, read in frame from base 1. The CDR1 and CDR2 encoded by the germline V gene are SNHLY and FYNNEI. The sample was PBMCs, taken from a glioma patient treated with radiotherapy, temozolomide or both. The source of this sequence is a middle-aged man with glioma. The chain employs TRBV2 and TRBJ2-4; perhaps TRBD2 is the D gene, with 6 bases matching. The DNA sequence is TGTGCCAGCAGTGTCGGGACTCGGGACATTCAGTACTTC. This sequence encodes CASSVGTRDIQYF.